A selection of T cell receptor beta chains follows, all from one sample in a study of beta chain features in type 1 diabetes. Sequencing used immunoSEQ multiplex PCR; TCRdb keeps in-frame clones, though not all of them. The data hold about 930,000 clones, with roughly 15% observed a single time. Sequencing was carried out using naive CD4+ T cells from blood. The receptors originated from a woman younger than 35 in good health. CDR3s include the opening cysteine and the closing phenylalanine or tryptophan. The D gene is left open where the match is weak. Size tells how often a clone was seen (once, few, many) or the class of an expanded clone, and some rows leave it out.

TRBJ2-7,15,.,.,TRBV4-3,CASSQGQGSSYEQYF,TGCGCCAGCAGCCAAGGGCAGGGGAGCTCCTACGAGCAGTACTTC
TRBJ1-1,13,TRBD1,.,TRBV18,CASSNQGAAEAFF,TGTGCCAGCTCTAATCAGGGGGCCGCTGAAGCTTTCTTT
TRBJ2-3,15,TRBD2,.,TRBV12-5,CASAPGAGGIDTQYF,TGTGCTAGTGCCCCGGGGGCGGGAGGCATTGATACGCAGTATTTT
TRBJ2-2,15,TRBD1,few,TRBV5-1,CASSQGASITGELFF,TGCGCCAGCAGCCAGGGGGCTTCGATCACCGGGGAGCTGTTTTTT
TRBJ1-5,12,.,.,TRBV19,CATRTSLQPQHF,TGTGCCACTAGGACATCCCTTCAGCCCCAGCATTTT
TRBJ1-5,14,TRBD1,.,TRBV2,CASSPTGERQPQHF,TGTGCCAGCAGTCCTACAGGGGAGCGACAGCCCCAGCATTTT
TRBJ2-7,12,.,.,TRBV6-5,CASIGLGGEQYF,TGTGCCAGTATTGGACTGGGTGGAGAGCAGTACTTC
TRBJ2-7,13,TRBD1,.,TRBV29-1,CSAQTGILYEQYF,TGCAGCGCTCAGACAGGGATCCTTTACGAGCAGTACTTC
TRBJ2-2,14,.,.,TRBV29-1,CSVTEQGITGELFF,TGCAGCGTTACGGAGCAGGGGATCACCGGGGAGCTGTTTTTT
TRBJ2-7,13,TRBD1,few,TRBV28,CASSWDSSYEQYF,TGTGCCAGCAGCTGGGACAGTTCTTACGAGCAGTACTTC
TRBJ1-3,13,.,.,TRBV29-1,CSARQVPGNTIYF,TGCAGCGCACGACAGGTCCCTGGAAACACCATATATTTT
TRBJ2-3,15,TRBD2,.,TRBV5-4,CASSFTSGTLDTQYF,TGTGCCAGCAGCTTTACTAGCGGGACCCTGGATACGCAGTATTTT
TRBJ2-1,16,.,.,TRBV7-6,CASSLSPGSSYNEQFF,TGTGCCAGCAGCTTATCCCCGGGGAGCTCCTACAATGAGCAGTTCTTC
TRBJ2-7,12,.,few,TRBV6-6,CASSSEGYEQYF,TGTGCCAGCTCTTCGGAGGGCTACGAGCAGTACTTC
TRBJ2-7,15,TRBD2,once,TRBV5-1,CASSLGASGTYEQYF,TGCGCCAGCAGCTTGGGGGCTAGCGGGACCTACGAGCAGTACTTC
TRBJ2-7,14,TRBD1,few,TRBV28,CASSSTGQGYEQYF,TGTGCCAGCAGTTCTACGGGACAGGGCTACGAGCAGTACTTC
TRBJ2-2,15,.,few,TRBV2,CASRLTAVNTGELFF,TGTGCCAGCAGATTGACAGCCGTGAACACCGGGGAGCTGTTTTTT
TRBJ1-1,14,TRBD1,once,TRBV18,CASSPGTGGTNTFF,TGTGCCAGCTCACCAGGTACAGGGGGCACGAATACTTTCTTT
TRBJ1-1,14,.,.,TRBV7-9,CASSLVAGNTEAFF,TGTGCCAGCAGCTTAGTGGCAGGGAACACTGAAGCTTTCTTT
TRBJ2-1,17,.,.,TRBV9,CASSVAVGRGVYNEQFF,TGTGCCAGCAGCGTAGCTGTAGGGCGGGGAGTCTACAATGAGCAGTTCTTC
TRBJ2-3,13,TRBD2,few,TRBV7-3,CASSFLAEGSQYF,TGTGCCAGCAGCTTTCTAGCGGAAGGGTCGCAGTATTTT
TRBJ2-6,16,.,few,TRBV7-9,CASSPFIALRANVLTF,TGTGCCAGCAGCCCCTTCATTGCTCTGAGGGCCAACGTCCTGACTTTC
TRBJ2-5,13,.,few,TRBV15,CATSREYQETQYF,TGTGCCACCAGCAGAGAGTATCAAGAGACCCAGTACTTC
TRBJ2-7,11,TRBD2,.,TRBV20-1,CSARSGGLGYF,TGCAGTGCTAGGTCGGGAGGCTTGGGGTACTTC
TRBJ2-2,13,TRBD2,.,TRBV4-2,CASSEGLAGELFF,TGTGCCAGCAGCGAGGGACTAGCCGGGGAGCTGTTTTTT
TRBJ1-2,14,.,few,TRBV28,CASSLFARVSGYTF,TGTGCCAGCAGTTTATTCGCCAGGGTCTCAGGCTACACCTTC
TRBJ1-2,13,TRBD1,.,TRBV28,CASSRVDRDGYTF,TGTGCCAGCAGCAGGGTAGACAGGGATGGCTACACCTTC
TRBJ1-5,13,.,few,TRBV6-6,CASSRGTWQPQHF,TGTGCCAGCAGCCGAGGTACTTGGCAGCCCCAGCATTTT
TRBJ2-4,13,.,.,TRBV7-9,CASSFNPQNIQYF,TGTGCCAGCAGCTTCAATCCCCAAAACATTCAGTACTTC
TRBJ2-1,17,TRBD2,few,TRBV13,CASSLELTSGNSNEQFF,TGTGCCAGCAGCTTAGAGCTGACTAGCGGGAATAGTAATGAGCAGTTCTTC
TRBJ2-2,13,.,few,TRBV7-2,CASSFSQSGELFF,TGTGCCAGCAGCTTTAGTCAATCCGGGGAGCTGTTTTTT
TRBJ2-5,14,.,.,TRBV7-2,CASSSTGPQETQYF,TGTGCCAGCAGCTCAACAGGTCCTCAAGAGACCCAGTACTTC
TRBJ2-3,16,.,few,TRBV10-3,CAIKPQLSGSTDTQYF,TGTGCCATCAAGCCCCAGTTAAGCGGGAGCACAGATACGCAGTATTTT
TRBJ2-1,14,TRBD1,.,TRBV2,CASTGQGLGYEQFF,TGTGCCAGCACGGGACAGGGACTTGGGTATGAGCAGTTCTTC
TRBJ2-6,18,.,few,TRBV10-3,CAIRNPTGFSSGANVLTF,TGTGCCATCAGAAATCCTACAGGGTTTTCGTCTGGGGCCAACGTCCTGACTTTC
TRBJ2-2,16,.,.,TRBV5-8,CASSLGSGRNTGELFF,TGTGCCAGCAGCTTGGGTTCAGGTCGGAACACCGGGGAGCTGTTTTTT
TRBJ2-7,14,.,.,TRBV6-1,CASSEVGRTYEQYF,TGTGCCAGCAGTGAAGTGGGCAGAACCTACGAGCAGTACTTC
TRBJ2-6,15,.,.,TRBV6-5,CASSWGLSGANVLTF,TGTGCCAGCAGCTGGGGTTTGTCTGGGGCCAACGTCCTGACTTTC
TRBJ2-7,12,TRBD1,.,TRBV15,CATSTSGGEQYF,TGTGCCACCAGCACTTCAGGGGGTGAGCAGTACTTC
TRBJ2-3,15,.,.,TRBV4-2,CASSSGPNYPDTQYF,TGTGCCAGCAGCTCGGGACCAAATTATCCAGATACGCAGTATTTT
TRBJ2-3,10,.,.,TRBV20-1,CTPGGDTQYF,TGCACCCCAGGGGGGGATACGCAGTATTTT
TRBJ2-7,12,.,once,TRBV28,CASSFLPNEQYF,TGTGCCAGCAGTTTCCTCCCCAACGAGCAGTACTTC
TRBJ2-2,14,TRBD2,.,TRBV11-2,CASSRTSGRGELFF,TGTGCCAGCAGCAGGACTAGCGGGAGGGGGGAGCTGTTTTTT
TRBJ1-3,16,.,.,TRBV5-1,CASSFGTSSSGNTIYF,TGCGCCAGCAGCTTCGGGACGTCTAGCTCTGGAAACACCATATATTTT
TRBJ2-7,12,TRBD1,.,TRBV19,CASGQGAREQYF,TGTGCCTCTGGACAGGGGGCGCGGGAGCAGTACTTC
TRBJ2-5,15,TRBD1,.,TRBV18,CASSQYQGDQETQYF,TGTGCCAGCTCGCAATACCAGGGGGACCAAGAGACCCAGTACTTC
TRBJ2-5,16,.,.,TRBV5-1,CASSLDFATKAETQYF,TGCGCCAGCAGCTTGGATTTTGCTACAAAGGCTGAGACCCAGTACTTC
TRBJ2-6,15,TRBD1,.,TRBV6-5,CASSYSTGWYNVLTF,TGTGCCAGCAGTTACTCGACAGGGTGGTACAACGTCCTGACTTTC
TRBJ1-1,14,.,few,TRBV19,CASSPQGPVTEAFF,TGTGCCAGTAGTCCACAGGGTCCGGTGACTGAAGCTTTCTTT